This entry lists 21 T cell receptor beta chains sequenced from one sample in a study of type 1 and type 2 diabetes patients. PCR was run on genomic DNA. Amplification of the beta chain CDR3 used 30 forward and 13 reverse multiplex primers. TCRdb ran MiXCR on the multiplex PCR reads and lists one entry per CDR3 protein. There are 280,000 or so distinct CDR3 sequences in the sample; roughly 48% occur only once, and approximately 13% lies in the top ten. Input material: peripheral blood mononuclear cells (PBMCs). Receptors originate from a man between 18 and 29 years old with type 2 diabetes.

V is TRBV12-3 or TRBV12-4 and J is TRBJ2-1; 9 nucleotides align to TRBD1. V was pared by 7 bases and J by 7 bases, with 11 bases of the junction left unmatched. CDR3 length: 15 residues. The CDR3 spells CASTSLGQGENEQFF. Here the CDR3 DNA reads TGTGCCAGCACCTCCCTGGGACAGGGTGAAAATGAGCAGTTCTTC.

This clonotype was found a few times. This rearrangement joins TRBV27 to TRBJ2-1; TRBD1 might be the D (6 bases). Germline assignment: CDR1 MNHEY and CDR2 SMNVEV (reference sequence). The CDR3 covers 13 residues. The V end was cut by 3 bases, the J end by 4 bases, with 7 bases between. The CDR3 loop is CASSFGTYNEQFF. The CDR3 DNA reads TGTGCCAGCAGTTTTGGGACATACAATGAGCAGTTCTTC.

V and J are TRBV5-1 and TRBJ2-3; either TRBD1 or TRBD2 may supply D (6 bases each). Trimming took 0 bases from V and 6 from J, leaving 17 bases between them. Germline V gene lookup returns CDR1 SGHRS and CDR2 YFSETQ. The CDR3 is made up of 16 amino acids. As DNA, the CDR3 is TGCGCCAGCAGCTTGGAGGGGGGAGGTGAATCGGATACGCAGTATTTT. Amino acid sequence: CASSLEGGGESDTQYF.

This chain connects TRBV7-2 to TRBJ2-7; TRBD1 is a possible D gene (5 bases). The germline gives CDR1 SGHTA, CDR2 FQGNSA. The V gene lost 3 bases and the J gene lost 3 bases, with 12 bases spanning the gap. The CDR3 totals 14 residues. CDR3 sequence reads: CASSLSGNGYEQYF. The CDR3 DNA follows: TGTGCCAGCAGCTTGTCAGGGAATGGCTACGAGCAGTACTTC.

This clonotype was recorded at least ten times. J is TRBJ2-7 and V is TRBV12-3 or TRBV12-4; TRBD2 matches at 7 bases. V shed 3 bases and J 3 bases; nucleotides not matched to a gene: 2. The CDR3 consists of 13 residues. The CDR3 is CASSLGEGYEQYF. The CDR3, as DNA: TGTGCCAGCAGTTTGGGGGAGGGCTACGAGCAGTACTTC.

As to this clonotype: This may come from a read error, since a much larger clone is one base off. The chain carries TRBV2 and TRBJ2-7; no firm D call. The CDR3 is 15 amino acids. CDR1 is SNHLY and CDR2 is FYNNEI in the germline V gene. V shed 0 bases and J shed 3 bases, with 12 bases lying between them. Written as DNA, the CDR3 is TGTGCCAGCAGTGAAGCCTACTTTCAGAGCTACGAGCAGTACTTC. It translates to CASSEAYFQSYEQYF. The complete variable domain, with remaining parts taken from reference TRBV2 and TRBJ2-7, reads EPEVTQTPSHQVTQMGQEVILRCVPISNHLYFYWYRQILGQKVEFLVSFYNNEISEKSEIFDDQFSVERPDGSNFTLKIRSTKLEDSAMYFCASSEAYFQSYEQYFGPGTRLTVT.

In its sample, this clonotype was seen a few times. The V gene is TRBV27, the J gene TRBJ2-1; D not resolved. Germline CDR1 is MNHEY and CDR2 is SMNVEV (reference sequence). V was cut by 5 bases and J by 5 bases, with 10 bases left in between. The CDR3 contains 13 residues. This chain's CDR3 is CASSHRMNNEQFF. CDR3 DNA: TGTGCCAGCAGTCATAGGATGAACAATGAGCAGTTCTTC.

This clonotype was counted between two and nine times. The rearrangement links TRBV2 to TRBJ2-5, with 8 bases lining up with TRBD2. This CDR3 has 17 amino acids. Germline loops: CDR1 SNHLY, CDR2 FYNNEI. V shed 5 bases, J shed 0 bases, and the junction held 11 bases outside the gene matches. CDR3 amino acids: CASSSRRGAAYQETQYF. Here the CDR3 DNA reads TGTGCCAGCAGTAGCAGGCGGGGGGCGGCATACCAAGAGACCCAGTACTTC.

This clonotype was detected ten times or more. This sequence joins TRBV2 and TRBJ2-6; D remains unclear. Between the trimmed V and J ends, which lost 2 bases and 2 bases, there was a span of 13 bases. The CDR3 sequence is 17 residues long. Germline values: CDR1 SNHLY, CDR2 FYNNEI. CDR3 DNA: TGTGCCAGCAGTGAAAACTTAGGCGCGACTGGGGCCAACGTCCTGACTTTC. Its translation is CASSENLGATGANVLTF.

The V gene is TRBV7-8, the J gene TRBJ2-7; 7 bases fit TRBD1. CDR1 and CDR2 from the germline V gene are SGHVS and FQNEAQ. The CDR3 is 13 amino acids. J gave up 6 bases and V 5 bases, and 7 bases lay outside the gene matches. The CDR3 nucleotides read TGTGCCAGCAGCCTGAGACAGGGCTCCGAGCAGTACTTC. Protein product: CASSLRQGSEQYF.

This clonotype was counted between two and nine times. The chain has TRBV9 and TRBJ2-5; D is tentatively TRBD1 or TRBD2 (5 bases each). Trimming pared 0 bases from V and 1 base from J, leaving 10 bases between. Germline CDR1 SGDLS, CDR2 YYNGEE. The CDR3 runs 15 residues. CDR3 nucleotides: TGTGCCAGCAGCGTAGACGGGGCCTTCCAAGAGACCCAGTACTTC. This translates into CASSVDGAFQETQYF.

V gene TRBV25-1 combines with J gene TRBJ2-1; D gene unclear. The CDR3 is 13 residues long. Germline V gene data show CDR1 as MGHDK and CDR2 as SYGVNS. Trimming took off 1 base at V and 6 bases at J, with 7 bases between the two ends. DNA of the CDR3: TGTGCCAGCAGTGAATGGGCGAGCAATGAGCAGTTCTTC. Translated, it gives CASSEWASNEQFF. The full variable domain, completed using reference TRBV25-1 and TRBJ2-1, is EADIYQTPRYLVIGTGKKITLECSQTMGHDKMYWYQQDPGMELHLIHYSYGVNSTEKGDLSSESTVSRIRTEHFPLTLESARPSHTSQYLCASSEWASNEQFFGPGTRLTVL.

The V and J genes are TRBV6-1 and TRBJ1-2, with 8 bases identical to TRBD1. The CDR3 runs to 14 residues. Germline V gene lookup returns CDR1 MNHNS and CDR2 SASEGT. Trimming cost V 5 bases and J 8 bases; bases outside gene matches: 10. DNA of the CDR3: TGTGCCAGCAGTTACGCGGGACAGGTTGACGGCTACACCTTC. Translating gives CASSYAGQVDGYTF.

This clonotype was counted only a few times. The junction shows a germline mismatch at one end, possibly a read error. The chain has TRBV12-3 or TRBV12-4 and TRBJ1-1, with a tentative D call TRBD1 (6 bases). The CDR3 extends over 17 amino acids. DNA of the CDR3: TGTGCCAACAGTTCGAACCCGGACAGTTCCATGAACACTGAAGCTTTCTTT. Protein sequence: CANSSNPDSSMNTEAFF.

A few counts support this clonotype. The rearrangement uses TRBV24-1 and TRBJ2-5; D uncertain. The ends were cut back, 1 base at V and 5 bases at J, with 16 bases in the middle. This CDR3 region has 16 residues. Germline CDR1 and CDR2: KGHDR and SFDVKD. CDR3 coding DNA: TGTGCCACCAGTGATTTCTCCGACCGTGGGCGGGAGACCCAGTACTTC. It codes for CATSDFSDRGRETQYF.

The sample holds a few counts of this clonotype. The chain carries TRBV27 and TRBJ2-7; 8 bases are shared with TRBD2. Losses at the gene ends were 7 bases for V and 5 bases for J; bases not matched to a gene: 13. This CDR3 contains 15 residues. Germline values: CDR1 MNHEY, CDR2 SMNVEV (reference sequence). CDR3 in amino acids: CASNFDLSGANEQYF. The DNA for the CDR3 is TGTGCCAGCAACTTCGACCTTAGCGGGGCCAACGAGCAGTACTTC.

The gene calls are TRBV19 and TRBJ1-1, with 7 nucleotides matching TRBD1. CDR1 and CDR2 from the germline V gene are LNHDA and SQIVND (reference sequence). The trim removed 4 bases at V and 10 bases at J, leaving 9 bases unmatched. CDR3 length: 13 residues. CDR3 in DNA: TGTGCCAGTAGTACGACAAAGACAGGGAGAGCTTTCTTT. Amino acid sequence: CASSTTKTGRAFF.

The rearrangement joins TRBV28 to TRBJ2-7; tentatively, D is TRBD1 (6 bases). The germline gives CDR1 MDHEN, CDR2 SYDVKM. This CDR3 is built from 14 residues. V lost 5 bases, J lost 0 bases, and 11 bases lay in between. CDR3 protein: CASSPRQDSYEQYF. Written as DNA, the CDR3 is TGTGCCAGCAGTCCCCGACAGGACTCCTACGAGCAGTACTTC.

Here the CDR3 reads CSGRVAAYQETQYF. The CDR3 DNA is TGCAGTGGTCGTGTCGCGGCGTACCAAGAGACCCAGTACTTC. The chain combines TRBV20-1 with TRBJ2-5; D uncertain. V lost 7 bases, J lost 0 bases, and 15 bases lay in between. This CDR3 comprises 14 residues. The germline V gene encodes CDR1 DFQATT and CDR2 SNEGSKA (reference sequence).

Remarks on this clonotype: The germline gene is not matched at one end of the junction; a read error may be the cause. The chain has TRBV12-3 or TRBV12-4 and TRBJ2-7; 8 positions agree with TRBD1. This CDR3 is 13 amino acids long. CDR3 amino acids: CASSLETGDEQYF. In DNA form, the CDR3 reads TGTGCCAGCAGCTTAGAGACAGGGGACGAGCAGTACTTC.

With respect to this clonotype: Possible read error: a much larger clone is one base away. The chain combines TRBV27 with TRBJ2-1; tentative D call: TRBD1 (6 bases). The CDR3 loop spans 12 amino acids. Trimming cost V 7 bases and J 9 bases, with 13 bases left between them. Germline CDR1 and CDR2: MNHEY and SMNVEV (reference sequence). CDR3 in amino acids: CASNRVGTEQFF. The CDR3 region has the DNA TGTGCCAGCAACAGGGTGGGGACTGAGCAGTTCTTC.